This T cell receptor beta chain was captured by sequencing in a study of T cell repertoires in cytomegalovirus infection. Study as a whole: The authors relied on CMV epitopes, both recently identified HLA-C-restricted and well-studied HLA-B-restricted. Based on public TCR beta signatures, there were indications of CMV infection and of a matching HLA type.

TCRdb independently ran MiXCR on the reads; one entry per CDR3 protein. The profile covers about 830,000 distinct CDR3 sequences, with about 30% appearing a single time and around an eighth taken by the ten largest. CDR1 is SGHVS, CDR2 FQNEAQ, per germline. J was trimmed by 3 bases and V by 5 bases; bases with no gene match: 8. This CDR3 is built from 15 residues. This clonotype has ten or more counts. Its antigen is currently unknown. The source was cultured CD8+ T cells from PBMCs, collected from culture after CMV antigen stimulation. The receptor comes from a human donor in good health (CMV status not recorded). Some clones in this sample may be carry-over from other donors' samples. The rearrangement uses TRBV7-8 and TRBJ1-2; 8 nucleotides line up with TRBD1. As DNA, the CDR3 is TGTGCCAGCAGCGCAGGACAGGGAGAGGACTATGGCTACACCTTC. Its protein product is CASSAGQGEDYGYTF.